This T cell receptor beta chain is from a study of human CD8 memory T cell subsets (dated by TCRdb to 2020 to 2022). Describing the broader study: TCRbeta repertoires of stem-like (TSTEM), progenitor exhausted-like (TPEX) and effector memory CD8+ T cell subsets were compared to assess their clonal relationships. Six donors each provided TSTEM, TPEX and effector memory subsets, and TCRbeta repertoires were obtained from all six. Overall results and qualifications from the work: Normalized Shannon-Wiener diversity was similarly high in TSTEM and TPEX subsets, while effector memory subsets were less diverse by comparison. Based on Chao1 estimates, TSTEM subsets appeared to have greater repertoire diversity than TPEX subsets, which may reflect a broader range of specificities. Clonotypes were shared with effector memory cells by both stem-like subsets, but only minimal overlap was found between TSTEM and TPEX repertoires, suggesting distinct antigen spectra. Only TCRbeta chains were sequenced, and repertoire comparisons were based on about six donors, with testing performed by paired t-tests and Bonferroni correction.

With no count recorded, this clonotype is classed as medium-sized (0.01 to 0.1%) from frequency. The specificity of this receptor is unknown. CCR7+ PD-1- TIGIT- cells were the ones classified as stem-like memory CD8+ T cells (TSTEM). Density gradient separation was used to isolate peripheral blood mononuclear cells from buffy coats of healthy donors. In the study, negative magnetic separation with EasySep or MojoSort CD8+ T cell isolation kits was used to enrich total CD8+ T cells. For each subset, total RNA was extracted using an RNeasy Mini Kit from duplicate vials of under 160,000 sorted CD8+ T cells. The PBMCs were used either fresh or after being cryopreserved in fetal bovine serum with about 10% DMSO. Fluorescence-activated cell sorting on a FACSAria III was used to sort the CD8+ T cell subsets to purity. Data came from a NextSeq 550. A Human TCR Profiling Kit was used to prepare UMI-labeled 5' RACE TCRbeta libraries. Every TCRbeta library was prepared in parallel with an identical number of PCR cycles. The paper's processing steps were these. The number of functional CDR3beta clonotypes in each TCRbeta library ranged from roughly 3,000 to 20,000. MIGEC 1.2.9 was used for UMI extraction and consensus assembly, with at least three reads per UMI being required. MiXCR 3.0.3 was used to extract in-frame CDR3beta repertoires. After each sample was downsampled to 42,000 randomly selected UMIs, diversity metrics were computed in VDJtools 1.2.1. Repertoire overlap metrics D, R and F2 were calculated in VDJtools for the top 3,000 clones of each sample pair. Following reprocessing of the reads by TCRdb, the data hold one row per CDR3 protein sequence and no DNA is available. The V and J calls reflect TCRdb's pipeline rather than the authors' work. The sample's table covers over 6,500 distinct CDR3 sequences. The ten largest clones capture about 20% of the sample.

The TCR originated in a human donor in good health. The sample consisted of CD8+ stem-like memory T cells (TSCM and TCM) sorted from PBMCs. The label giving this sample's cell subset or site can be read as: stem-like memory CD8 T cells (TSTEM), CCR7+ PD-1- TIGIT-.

CDR3 region: CASSHQTGDGYTF. The rearrangement joined TRBV4-2 to TRBJ1-2; TCRdb picks TRBD1, but there is no DNA to check that call. Based on the germline V gene, the CDR1 and CDR2 sequences are LGHNA and YNFKEQ. The CDR3 goes from the cysteine to the phenylalanine over 13 residues. No DNA is listed.